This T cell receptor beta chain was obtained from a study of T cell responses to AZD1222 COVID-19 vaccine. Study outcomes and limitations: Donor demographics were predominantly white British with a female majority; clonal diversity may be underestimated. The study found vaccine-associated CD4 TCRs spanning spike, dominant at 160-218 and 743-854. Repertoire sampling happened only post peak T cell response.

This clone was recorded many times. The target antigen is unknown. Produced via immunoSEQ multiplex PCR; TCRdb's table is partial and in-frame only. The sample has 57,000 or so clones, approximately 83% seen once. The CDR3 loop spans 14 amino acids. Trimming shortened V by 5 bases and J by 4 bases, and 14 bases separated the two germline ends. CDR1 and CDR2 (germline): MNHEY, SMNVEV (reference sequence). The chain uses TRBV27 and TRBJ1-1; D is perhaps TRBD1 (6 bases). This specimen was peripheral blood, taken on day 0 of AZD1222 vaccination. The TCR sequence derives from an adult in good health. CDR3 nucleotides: TGTGCCAGCAGTCTCGGGGGCAGCGGCACTGAAGCTTTCTTT. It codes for CASSLGGSGTEAFF.